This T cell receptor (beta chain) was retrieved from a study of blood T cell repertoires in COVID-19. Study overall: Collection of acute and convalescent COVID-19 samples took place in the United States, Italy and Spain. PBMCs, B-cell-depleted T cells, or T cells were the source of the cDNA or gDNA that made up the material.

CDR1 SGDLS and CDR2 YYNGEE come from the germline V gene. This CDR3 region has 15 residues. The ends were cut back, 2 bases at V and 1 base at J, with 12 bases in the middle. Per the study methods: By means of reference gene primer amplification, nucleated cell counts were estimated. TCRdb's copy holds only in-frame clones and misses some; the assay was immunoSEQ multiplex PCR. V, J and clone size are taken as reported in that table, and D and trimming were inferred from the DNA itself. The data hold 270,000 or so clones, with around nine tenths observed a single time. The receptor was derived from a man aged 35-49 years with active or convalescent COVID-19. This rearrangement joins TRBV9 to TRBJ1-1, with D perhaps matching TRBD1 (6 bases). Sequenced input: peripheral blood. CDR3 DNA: TGTGCCAGCAGCGTCGCTCAGGGGCCGAACACTGAAGCTTTCTTT. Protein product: CASSVAQGPNTEAFF.